The clone carrying this T cell receptor beta chain was found a few times. Its antigen is unknown. With 60 Vbeta and 13 Jbeta primers, the PCR was carried out. TCRdb keeps only in-frame clones here, not all; method: immunoSEQ multiplex PCR. The sample lists about 160,000 clones, roughly 80% occurring once. The data belong to a study of cytomegalovirus exposure and HLA in healthy donors. For the study at large: In an early release, HLA-typed donors contributed tens of millions of unique TCR sequences. Overall study results and limits: Some TCR beta chains (about 180 of them) were listed as cytomegalovirus-associated. Available immune exposure information covered CMV serostatus only.

J gave up 6 bases and V 6 bases, and 2 bases lay outside the gene matches. From germline, CDR1 is LNHDA and CDR2 SQIVND (reference sequence). This CDR3 comprises 12 residues. The sample taken for sequencing was PBMCs. The TCR sequence derives from a male donor in good health and CMV-seropositive. V is TRBV19 and J is TRBJ2-7, with 10 bases matching TRBD1. The CDR3 here is CASSDRGREQYF. For the CDR3, the DNA is TGTGCCAGTAGCGACAGGGGGCGCGAGCAGTACTTC.